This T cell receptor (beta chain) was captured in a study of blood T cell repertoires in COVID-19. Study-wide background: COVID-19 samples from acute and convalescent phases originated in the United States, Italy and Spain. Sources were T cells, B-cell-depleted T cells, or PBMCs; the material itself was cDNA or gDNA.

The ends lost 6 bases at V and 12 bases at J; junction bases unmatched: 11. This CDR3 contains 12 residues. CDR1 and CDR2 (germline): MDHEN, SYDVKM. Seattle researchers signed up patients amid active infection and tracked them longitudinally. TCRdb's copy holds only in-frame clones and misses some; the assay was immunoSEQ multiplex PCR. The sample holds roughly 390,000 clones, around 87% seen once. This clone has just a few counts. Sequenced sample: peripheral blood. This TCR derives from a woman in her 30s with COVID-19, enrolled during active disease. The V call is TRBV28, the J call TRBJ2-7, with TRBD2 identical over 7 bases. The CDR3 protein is CASRVSREGLYF. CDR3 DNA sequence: TGTGCCAGCAGAGTCTCTAGGGAGGGTCTGTACTTC.